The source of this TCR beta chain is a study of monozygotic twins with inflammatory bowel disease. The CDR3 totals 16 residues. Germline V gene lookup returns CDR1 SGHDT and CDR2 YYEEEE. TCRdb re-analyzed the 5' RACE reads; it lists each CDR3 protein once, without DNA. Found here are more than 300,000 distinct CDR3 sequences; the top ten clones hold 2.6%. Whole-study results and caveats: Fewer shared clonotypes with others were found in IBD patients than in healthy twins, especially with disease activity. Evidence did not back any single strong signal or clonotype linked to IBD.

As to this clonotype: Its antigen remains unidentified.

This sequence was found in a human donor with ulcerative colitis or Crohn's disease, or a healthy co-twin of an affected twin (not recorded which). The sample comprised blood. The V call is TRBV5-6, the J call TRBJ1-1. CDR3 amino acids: CASSSLLGETNTEAFF.